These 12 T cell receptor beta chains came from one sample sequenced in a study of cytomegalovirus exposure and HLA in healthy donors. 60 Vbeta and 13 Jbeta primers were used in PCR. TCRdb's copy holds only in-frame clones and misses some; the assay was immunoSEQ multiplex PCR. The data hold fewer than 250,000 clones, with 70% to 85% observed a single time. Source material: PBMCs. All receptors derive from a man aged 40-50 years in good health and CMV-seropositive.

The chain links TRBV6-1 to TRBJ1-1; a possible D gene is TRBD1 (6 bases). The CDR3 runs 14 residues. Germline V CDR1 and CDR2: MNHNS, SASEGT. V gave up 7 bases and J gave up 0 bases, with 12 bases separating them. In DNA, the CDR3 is TGTGCCAGCACCCATAACAGGGTGAACACTGAAGCTTTCTTT. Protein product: CASTHNRVNTEAFF.

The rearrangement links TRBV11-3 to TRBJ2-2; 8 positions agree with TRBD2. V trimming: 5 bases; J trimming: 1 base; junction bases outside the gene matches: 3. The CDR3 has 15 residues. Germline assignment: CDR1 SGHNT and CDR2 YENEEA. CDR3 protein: CASSDAGGNTGELFF. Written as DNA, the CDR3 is TGTGCCAGCAGCGACGCGGGAGGGAACACCGGGGAGCTGTTTTTT.

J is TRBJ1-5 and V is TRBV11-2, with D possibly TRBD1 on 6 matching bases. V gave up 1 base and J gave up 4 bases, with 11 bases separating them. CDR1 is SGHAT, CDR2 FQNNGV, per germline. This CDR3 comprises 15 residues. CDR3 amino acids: CASSLGTVNNQPQHF. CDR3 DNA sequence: TGTGCCAGCAGCTTAGGGACAGTTAATAATCAGCCCCAGCATTTT.

CDR3 in amino acids: CASSEQGGGWEQFF. The CDR3, as DNA: TGTGCCAGCAGTGAACAGGGGGGAGGATGGGAGCAGTTCTTC. The rearrangement uses TRBV2 and TRBJ2-1, with D perhaps TRBD1 (7 bases). The CDR3 contains 14 residues. Trimming took 2 bases from V and 10 from J, leaving 15 bases between them. Germline V gene sequence: CDR1 SNHLY, CDR2 FYNNEI. The full variable domain, its missing parts supplied by reference TRBV2 and TRBJ2-1, is EPEVTQTPSHQVTQMGQEVILRCVPISNHLYFYWYRQILGQKVEFLVSFYNNEISEKSEIFDDQFSVERPDGSNFTLKIRSTKLEDSAMYFCASSEQGGGWEQFFGPGTRLTVL.

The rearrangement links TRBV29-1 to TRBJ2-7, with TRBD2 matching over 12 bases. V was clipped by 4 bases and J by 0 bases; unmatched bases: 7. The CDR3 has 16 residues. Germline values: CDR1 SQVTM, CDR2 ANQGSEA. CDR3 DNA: TGCAGCGTTGCGGAACCGGGACTAGCGGGCTCCTACGAGCAGTACTTC. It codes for CSVAEPGLAGSYEQYF.

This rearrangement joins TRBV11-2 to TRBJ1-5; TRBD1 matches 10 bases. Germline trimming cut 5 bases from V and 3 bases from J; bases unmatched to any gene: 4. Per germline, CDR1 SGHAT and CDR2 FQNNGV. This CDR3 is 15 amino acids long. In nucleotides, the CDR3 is TGTGCCAGCAGCCGGACAGGGGGAAACAATCAGCCCCAGCATTTT. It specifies CASSRTGGNNQPQHF. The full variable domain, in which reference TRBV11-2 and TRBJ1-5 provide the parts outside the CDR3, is EAGVAQSPRYKIIEKRQSVAFWCNPISGHATLYWYQQILGQGPKLLIQFQNNGVVDDSQLPKDRFSAERLKGVDSTLKIQPAKLEDSAVYLCASSRTGGNNQPQHFGDGTRLSIL.

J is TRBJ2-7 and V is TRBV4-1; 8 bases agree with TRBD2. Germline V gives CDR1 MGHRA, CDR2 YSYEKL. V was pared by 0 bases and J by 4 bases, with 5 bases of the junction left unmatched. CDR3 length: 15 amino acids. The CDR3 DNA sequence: TGCGCCAGCAGCCAAGACCTGGGACTAGGTTACGAGCAGTACTTC. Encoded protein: CASSQDLGLGYEQYF.

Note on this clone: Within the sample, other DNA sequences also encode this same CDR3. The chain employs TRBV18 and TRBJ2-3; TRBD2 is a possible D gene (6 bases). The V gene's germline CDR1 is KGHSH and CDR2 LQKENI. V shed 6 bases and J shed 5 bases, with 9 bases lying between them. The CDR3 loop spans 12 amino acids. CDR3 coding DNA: TGTGCCAGCTCCCCGGAGGGAGATACGCAGTATTTT. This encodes CASSPEGDTQYF. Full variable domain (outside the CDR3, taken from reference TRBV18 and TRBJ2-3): NAGVMQNPRHLVRRRGQEARLRCSPMKGHSHVYWYRQLPEEGLKFMVYLQKENIIDESGMPKERFSAEFPKEGPSILRIQQVVRGDSAAYFCASSPEGDTQYFGPGTRLTVL.

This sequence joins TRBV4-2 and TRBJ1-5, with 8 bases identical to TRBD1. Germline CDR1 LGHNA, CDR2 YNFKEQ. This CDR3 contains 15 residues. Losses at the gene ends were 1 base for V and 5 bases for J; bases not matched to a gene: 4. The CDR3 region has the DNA TGTGCCAGCAGCCAAGGGACAGGGAATTATCAGCCCCAGCATTTT. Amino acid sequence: CASSQGTGNYQPQHF.

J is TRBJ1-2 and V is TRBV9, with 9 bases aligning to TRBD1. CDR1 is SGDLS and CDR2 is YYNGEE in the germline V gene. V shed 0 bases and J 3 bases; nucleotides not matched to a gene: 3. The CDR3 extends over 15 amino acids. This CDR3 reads CASSVEGQGYYGYTF. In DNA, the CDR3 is TGTGCCAGCAGCGTAGAGGGACAGGGTTACTATGGCTACACCTTC. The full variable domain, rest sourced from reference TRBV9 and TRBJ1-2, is DSGVTQTPKHLITATGQRVTLRCSPRSGDLSVYWYQQSLDQGLQFLIQYYNGEERAKGNILERFSAQQFPDLHSELNLSSLELGDSALYFCASSVEGQGYYGYTFGSGTRLTVV.

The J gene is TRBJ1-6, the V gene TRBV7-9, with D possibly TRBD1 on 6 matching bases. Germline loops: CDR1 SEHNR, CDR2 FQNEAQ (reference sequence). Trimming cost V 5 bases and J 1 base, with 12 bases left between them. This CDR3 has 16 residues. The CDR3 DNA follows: TGTGCCAGCAGCCCCCTCACAGGGTCCTATAATTCACCCCTCCACTTT. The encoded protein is CASSPLTGSYNSPLHF.

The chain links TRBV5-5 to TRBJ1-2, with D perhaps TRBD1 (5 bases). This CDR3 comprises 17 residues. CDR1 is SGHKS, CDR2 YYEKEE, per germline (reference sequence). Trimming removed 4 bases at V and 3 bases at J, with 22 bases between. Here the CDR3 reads CASSPGPGLSNDYGYTF. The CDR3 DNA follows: TGTGCCAGCAGCCCAGGGCCCGGCCTCTCTAACGACTATGGCTACACCTTC.